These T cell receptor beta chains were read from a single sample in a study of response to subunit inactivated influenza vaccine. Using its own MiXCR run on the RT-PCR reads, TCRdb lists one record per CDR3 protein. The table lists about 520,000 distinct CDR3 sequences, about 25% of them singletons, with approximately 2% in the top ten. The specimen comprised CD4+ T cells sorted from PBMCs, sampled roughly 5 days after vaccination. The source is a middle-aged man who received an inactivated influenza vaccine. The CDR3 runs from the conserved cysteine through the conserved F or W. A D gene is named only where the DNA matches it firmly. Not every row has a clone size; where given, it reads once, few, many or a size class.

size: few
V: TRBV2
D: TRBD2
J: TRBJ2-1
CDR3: CAICSGTSGRARSYNEQFF
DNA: TGTGCCATCTGTTCAGGGACTAGCGGGAGGGCCAGGTCCTACAATGAGCAGTTCTTC

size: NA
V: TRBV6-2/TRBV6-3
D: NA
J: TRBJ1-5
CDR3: CASESIVGGQPQHF
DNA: TGTGCCAGCGAAAGTATAGTTGGCGGACAGCCCCAGCATTTT

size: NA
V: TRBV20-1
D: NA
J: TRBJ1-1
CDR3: CSAPLTGGARVAFF
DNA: TGCAGTGCTCCCTTGACAGGCGGAGCAAGAGTAGCTTTCTTT

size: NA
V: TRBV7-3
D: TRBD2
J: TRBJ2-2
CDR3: CASSFLSGRVHGELFF
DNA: TGTGCCAGCAGCTTCCTTAGCGGGAGGGTACACGGGGAGCTGTTTTTT

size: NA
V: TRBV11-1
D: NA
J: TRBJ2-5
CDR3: CASSPHSGSQETQYF
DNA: TGTGCCAGCAGCCCCCATAGCGGCTCTCAAGAGACCCAGTACTTC

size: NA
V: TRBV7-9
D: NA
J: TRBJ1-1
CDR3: CASSSSFSGEAFF
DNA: TGTGCCAGCAGCTCCTCCTTTAGCGGTGAAGCTTTCTTT

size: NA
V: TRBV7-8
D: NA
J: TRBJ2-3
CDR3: CASSLGPIQHTDTQYF
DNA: TGTGCCAGCAGCTTAGGACCAATCCAACACACAGATACGCAGTATTTT

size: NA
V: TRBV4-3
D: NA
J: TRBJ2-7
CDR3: CASSQASVGEQYF
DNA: TGCGCCAGCAGCCAAGCCTCGGTGGGCGAGCAGTACTTC

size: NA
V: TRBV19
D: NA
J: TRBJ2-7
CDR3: CASSTRGSTYEQYF
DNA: TGTGCCAGTAGTACTCGAGGGTCTACCTACGAGCAGTACTTC

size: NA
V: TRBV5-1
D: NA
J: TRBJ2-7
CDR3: CASSLGGRRSYEQYF
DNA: TGCGCCAGCAGCTTGGGAGGGCGGAGATCCTACGAGCAGTACTTC

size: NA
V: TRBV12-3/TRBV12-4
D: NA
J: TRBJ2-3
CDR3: CASSFERGTDTQYF
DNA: TGTGCCAGCAGTTTTGAGCGGGGCACAGATACGCAGTATTTT

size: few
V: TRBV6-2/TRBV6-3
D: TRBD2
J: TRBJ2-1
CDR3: CASSYSGGRAYNEQFF
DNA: TGTGCCAGCAGTTACTCAGGCGGGAGGGCCTACAATGAGCAGTTCTTC

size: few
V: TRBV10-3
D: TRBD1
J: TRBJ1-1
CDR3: CAIRGTGGDTEAFF
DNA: TGTGCCATCAGGGGGACAGGAGGGGACACTGAAGCTTTCTTT

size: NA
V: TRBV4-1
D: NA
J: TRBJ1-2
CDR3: CASSQSQGDSYGYTF
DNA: TGCGCCAGCAGCCAATCACAGGGAGACAGTTATGGCTACACCTTC

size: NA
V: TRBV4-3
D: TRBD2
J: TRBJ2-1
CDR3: CASSQDFAGGYNEQFF
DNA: TGCGCCAGCAGCCAAGATTTCGCGGGGGGATACAATGAGCAGTTCTTC

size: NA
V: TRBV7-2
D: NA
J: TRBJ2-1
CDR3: CASSLNPGHRLGNEQFF
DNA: TGTGCCAGCAGCTTAAACCCGGGACACCGGTTGGGCAATGAGCAGTTCTTC

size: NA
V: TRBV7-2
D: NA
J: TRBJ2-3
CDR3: CASSPTGPDTQYF
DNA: TGTGCCAGCAGCCCGACAGGTCCCGATACGCAGTATTTT

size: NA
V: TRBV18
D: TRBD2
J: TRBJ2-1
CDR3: CASSPLTSGGMNEQFF
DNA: TGTGCCAGCTCACCCCTGACTAGCGGGGGGATGAATGAGCAGTTCTTC

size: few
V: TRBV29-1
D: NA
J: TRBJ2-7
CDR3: CSVVYPDSGGYEQYF
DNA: TGCAGCGTGGTCTATCCGGACTCTGGGGGCTACGAGCAGTACTTC

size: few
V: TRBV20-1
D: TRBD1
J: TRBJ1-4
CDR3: CSARDYRGGEKLFF
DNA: TGCAGTGCTAGAGACTACAGGGGGGGCGAAAAACTGTTTTTT

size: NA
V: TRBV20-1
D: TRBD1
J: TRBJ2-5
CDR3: CSARAGQGSETQYF
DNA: TGCAGTGCTAGAGCTGGACAGGGCTCGGAGACCCAGTACTTC

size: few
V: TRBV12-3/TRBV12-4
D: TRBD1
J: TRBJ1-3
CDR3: CASSPTGELNTIYF
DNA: TGTGCCAGCAGTCCAACAGGGGAACTGAACACCATATATTTT

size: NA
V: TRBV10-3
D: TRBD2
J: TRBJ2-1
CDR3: CAIRAQGGHEQFF
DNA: TGTGCCATCAGGGCCCAGGGAGGGCATGAGCAGTTCTTC

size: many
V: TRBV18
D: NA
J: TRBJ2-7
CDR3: CASSPAHGPYEQYF
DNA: TGTGCCAGCTCACCGGCTCACGGTCCCTACGAGCAGTACTTC

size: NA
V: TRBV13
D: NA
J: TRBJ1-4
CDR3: CASSLFGSTNEKLFF
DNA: TGTGCCAGCAGCTTATTCGGGTCAACTAATGAAAAACTGTTTTTT

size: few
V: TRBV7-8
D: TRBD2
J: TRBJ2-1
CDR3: CASSFSLGLAGSSSYNEQFF
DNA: TGTGCCAGCAGCTTCTCTTTGGGACTAGCGGGGTCAAGCTCCTACAATGAGCAGTTCTTC